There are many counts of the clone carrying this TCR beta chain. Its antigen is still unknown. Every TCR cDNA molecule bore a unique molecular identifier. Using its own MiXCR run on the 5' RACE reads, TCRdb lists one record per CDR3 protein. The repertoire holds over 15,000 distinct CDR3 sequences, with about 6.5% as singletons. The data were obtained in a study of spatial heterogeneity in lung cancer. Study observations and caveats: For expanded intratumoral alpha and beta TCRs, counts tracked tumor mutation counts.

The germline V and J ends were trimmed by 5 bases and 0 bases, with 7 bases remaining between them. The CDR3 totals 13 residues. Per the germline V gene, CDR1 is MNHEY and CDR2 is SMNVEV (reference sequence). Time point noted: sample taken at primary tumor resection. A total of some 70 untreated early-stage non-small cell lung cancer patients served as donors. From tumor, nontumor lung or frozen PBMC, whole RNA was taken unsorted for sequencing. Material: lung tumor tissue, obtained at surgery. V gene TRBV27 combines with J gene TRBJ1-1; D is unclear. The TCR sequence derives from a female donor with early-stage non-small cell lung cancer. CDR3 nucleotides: TGTGCCAGCAGTAAAGCACTGAACACTGAAGCTTTCTTT. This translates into CASSKALNTEAFF.